A selection of T cell receptor beta chains follows, all from one sample in a study of a mutant IDH1 vaccine in newly diagnosed glioma. Sequenced by immunoSEQ multiplex PCR; TCRdb stores in-frame clones only, minus some. The sample yields 30,000 to 45,000 clones, just over 90% seen once. No cognate antigen is known for these TCRs. The sample in question was PBMCs, obtained from a glioma patient whose treatment included an IDH1 peptide vaccine. All receptors come from a man between 50 and 59 years old with glioma. CDR3s leave out the opening cysteine and the closing phenylalanine or tryptophan.

v_gene,CDR3aa
TRBV28,ASTTGGMNTEAF
TRBV7-8,ASSARTAGTSYEQY
TRBV7-8,ASSLDTREQY
TRBV28,ASSLFHGNNEQF
TRBV4-1,ASSQGLARGGTQY
TRBV19,ASSIHTGSGNTIY
TRBV7-2,ASSLGGAVSDTQY
TRBV30,AWSLTAGRPF
TRBV29-1,SVRKGSSTNEKLF
TRBV18,ASSPARAMNTEAF
TRBV29-1,SVGSGGNYGYT
TRBV7-3,ASGIAGGQAQY
TRBV27,ASSFRQGLAGELF
TRBV6-1,ASKHLSNQPQH
TRBV7-2,ASSLTGTGKADTQY
TRBV5-1,ASSLDGPTQY
TRBV28,ASSPAGGTDTQY
TRBV19,ASSGGRMSAGELF
TRBV5-1,ASSLGTPNQPQH
TRBV5-6,ASSLGLAGIYEQY
TRBV5-6,ASSPRGSGANVLT
TRBV6-5,ASSYSAGHYGYT
TRBV29-1,SVWDHTDTQY
TRBV15,ATRLLPQRVETQY